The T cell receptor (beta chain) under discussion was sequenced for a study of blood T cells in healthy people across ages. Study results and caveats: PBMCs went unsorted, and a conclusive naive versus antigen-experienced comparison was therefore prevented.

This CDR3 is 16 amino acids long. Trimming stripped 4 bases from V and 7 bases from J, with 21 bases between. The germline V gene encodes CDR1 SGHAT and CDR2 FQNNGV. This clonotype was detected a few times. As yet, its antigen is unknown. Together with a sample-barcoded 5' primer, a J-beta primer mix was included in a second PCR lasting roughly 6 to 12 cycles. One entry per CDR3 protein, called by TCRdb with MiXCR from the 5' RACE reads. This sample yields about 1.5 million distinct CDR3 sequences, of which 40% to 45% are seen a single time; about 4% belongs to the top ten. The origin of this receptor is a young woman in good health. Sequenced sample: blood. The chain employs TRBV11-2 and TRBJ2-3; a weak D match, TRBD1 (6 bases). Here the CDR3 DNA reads TGTGCCAGCAGCTCAGAGGTGGGGGCACGAGGGAATACGCAGTATTTT. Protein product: CASSSEVGARGNTQYF.